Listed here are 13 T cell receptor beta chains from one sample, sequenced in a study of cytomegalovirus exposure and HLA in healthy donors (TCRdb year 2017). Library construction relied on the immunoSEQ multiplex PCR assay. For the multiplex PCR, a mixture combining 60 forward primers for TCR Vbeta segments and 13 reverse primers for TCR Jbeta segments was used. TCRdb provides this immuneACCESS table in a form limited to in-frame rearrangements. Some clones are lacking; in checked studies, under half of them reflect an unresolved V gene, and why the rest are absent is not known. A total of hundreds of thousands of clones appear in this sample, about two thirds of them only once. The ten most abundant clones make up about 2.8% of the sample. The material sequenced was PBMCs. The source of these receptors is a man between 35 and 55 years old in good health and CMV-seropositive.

The CDR3 is CASSPTTSGRYQETQYF. DNA of the CDR3: TGTGCCAGCAGCCCTACCACCAGCGGGAGGTACCAAGAGACCCAGTACTTC. This chain uses TRBV5-6 with TRBJ2-5; 9 nucleotides line up with TRBD2. Losses at the gene ends were 4 bases for V and 0 bases for J; bases not matched to a gene: 10. This CDR3 spans 17 amino acids. Germline V CDR1 and CDR2: SGHDT, YYEEEE.

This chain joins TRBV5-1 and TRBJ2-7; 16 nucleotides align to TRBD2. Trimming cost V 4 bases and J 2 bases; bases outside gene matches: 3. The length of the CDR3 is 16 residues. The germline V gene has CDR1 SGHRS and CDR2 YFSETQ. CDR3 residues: CASSPGLAGGTYEQYF. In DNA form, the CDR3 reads TGCGCCAGCAGCCCGGGACTAGCGGGGGGGACCTACGAGCAGTACTTC.

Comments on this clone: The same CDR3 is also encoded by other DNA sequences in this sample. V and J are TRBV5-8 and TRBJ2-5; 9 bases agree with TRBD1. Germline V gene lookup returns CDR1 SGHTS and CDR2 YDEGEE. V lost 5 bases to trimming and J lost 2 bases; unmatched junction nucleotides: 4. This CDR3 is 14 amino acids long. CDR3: CASSSGQGQETQYF. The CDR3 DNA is TGTGCCAGCAGTTCGGGACAGGGTCAAGAGACCCAGTACTTC.

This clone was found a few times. The chain's CDR3 is CASSKTGNTGELFF. CDR3 DNA sequence: TGTGCCAGCAGCAAGACAGGGAACACCGGGGAGCTGTTTTTT. This chain joins TRBV6-5 and TRBJ2-2; TRBD1 might be the D (6 bases). The CDR3 sequence is 14 residues long. V lost 6 bases and J lost 1, with 9 bases in between. Germline CDR1 reads MNHEY; CDR2 reads SVGAGI.

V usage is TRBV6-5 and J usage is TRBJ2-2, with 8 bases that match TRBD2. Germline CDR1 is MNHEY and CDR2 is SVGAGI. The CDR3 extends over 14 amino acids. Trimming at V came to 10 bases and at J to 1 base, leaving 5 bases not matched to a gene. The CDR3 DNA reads TGTGCCAATAAAGCGGGGGAGAACACCGGGGAGCTGTTTTTT. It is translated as CANKAGENTGELFF.

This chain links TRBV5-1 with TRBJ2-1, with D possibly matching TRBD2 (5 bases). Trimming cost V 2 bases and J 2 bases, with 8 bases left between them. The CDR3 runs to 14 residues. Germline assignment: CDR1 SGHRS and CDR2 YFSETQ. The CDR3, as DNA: TGCGCCAGCAGCTTCGGGGAGACCTACAATGAGCAGTTCTTC. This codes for CASSFGETYNEQFF.

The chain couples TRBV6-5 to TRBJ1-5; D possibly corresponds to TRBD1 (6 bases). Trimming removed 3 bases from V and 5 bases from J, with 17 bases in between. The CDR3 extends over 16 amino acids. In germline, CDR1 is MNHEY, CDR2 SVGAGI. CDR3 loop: CASSYPDRERHQPQHF. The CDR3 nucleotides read TGTGCCAGCAGTTATCCGGACAGAGAAAGGCATCAGCCCCAGCATTTT.

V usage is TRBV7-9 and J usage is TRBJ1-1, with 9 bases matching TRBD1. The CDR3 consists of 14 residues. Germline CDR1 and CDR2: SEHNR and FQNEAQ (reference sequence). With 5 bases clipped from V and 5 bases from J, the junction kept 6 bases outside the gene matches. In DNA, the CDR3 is TGTGCCAGCAGCCCGGAGACAGGGGGAACTGAAGCTTTCTTT. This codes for CASSPETGGTEAFF.

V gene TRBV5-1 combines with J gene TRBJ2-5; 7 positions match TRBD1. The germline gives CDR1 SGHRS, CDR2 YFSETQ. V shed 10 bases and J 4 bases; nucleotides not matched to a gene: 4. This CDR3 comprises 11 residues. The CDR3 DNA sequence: TGCGCCTCTTCAGGGGGAGAGACCCAGTACTTC. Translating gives CASSGGETQYF.

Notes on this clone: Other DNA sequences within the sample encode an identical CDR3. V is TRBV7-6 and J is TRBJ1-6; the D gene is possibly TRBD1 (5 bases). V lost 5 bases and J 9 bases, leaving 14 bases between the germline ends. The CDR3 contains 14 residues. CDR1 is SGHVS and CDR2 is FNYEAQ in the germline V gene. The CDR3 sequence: CASSPERGGSPLHF. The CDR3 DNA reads TGTGCCAGCAGCCCAGAGAGGGGAGGTTCACCCCTCCACTTT.

The CDR3 DNA reads TGTGCCAGCTCACCACCGGGCGGGGGTGCTAGCACAGATACGCAGTATTTT. Residues: CASSPPGGGASTDTQYF. The chain joins TRBV18 to TRBJ2-3; 7 nucleotides line up with TRBD2. The CDR3 contains 17 residues. V dropped 0 bases and J dropped 0; count of bases not matched to a gene: 6. The germline CDR1 and CDR2 sequences are KGHSH and LQKENI.

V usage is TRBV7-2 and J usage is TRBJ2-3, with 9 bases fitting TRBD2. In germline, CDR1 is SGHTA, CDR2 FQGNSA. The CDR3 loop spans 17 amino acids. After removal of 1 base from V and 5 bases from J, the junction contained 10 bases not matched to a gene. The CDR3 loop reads CASSLVYGGGARDTQYF. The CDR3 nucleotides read TGTGCCAGCAGCTTAGTCTACGGCGGGGGGGCCAGAGATACGCAGTATTTT. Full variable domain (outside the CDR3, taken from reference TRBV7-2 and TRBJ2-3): GAGVSQSPSNKVTEKGKDVELRCDPISGHTALYWYRQSLGQGLEFLIYFQGNSAPDKSGLPSDRFSAERTGGSVSTLTIQRTQQEDSAVYLCASSLVYGGGARDTQYFGPGTRLTVL.

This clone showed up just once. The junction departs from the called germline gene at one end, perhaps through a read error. The CDR3: CASSGLGTGPIF. DNA for the CDR3: TGTGCCAGCAGCGGACTCGGGACAGGGCCAATCTTC. The chain has TRBV7-9 and TRBJ2-1, with 9 bases fitting TRBD1. Germline assignment: CDR1 SEHNR and CDR2 FQNEAQ (reference sequence). The length of the CDR3 is 12 residues.